This TCR beta chain was sequenced for a study of T cell repertoires in cytomegalovirus infection. The overall study: Well-studied HLA-B-restricted epitopes and recently identified HLA-C-restricted epitopes of CMV were both used in the study. Matching HLA type, along with CMV infection, was indicated by public TCR beta signatures. Study conclusions and caveats: In two of eight donors, the top clonotype was HLA-C-restricted CMV-specific.

MiXCR, run by TCRdb on the reads, gives a single entry per CDR3 protein. Among about 500,000 distinct CDR3 sequences, more than 30% were seen once, and the ten largest hold roughly 15%. Germline lookup yields CDR1 SNHLY and CDR2 FYNNEI. V lost 5 bases, J lost 7 bases, and 12 bases lay in between. The CDR3 has 13 amino acids. This clonotype came up a few times. Antigen unknown. This rearrangement joins TRBV2 to TRBJ2-1; D possibly corresponds to TRBD1 (6 bases). Sequenced here: cultured PBMCs, sampled from culture after CMV antigen stimulation. The source of this sequence is a human donor in good health (CMV status not recorded). Some clones in this sample may be carry-over from other donors' samples. As DNA, the CDR3 is TGTGCCAGCAGTAACGCCAGGGGAAATGAGCAGTTCTTC. Protein product: CASSNARGNEQFF.